This TCR beta chain was documented in a study of blood T cell repertoires in COVID-19. In the study overall: Spain, Italy and the United States supplied samples that represented acute and convalescent COVID-19. PBMCs, B-cell-depleted T cells, or T cells provided the cDNA or gDNA that made up the material.

Only in-frame clones appear in the TCRdb table, and some are missing; sequencing was by immunoSEQ multiplex PCR. The sample yields approximately 290,000 clones, roughly four fifths seen once. It was during active infection that Seattle patients were enrolled and then longitudinally followed. Per the germline V gene, CDR1 is LGHDT and CDR2 is YNNKEL (reference sequence). The CDR3 is 15 amino acids. Trimming pared 1 base from V and 5 bases from J, leaving 12 bases between. This clone was seen only once. The rearrangement joins TRBV3-1 (or the pseudogene TRBV3-2) to TRBJ2-1, with a tentative D call TRBD2 (5 bases). This clonotype was sampled from a person aged 70 to 79 with COVID-19, enrolled during active disease. The sequenced material came from peripheral blood. CDR3 in DNA: TGTGCCAGCAGCCAAGGGACTTCCCCTAACAATGAGCAGTTCTTC. Protein product: CASSQGTSPNNEQFF.